This entry features one T cell receptor beta chain sequence. The antigen is unknown. With 4 bases removed from V and 7 bases from J, the gap between germline ends came to 11 bases. Germline CDR1 LGHNA, CDR2 YSLEER. The CDR3 spans 13 residues. The data were taken from a study of cytomegalovirus exposure and HLA in healthy donors. The PCR employed 60 Vbeta primers together with 13 Jbeta primers. Data came from immunoSEQ multiplex PCR; TCRdb stores just in-frame clones and leaves some out. Of 150,000 to 200,000 clones listed, roughly 80% were seen once; the top ten hold roughly 1.4%. Study findings and constraints: With high specificity and sensitivity, the classifier reportedly diagnosed cytomegalovirus status. There were some public TCRs occurring in many donors, but most TCR sequences were rare.

This receptor was identified in a woman aged 50 to 65 in good health and CMV-seronegative. V and J are TRBV4-3 and TRBJ1-5; D is possibly TRBD1 (6 bases). Sequenced: PBMCs. CDR3 in DNA: TGCGCCAGCAGCCCGTACAGGGAGCAGCCCCAGCATTTT. Residues: CASSPYREQPQHF.